This T cell receptor (beta chain) was captured in a study of cytomegalovirus exposure and HLA in healthy donors (dated by TCRdb to the late 2010s). Looking at the study overall: In an earlier analysis of 450 to 750 of the donors, less than 350 Gb of sequence data and 90 million to 120 million unique TCR beta sequences from about 179 million T cells were reported. HLA typing included class I and class II loci at four-digit resolution. Roughly 300 gigabases of sequencing data and around 85 million unique TCR sequences made up an early release that covered 500 to 650 HLA-typed donors. Roughly 5 DR-DQ haplotypes were handled as single units for association and clustering because linkage in the cohort was strong. Donor age, sex, ethnicity and CMV serostatus were compiled alongside the repertoire data. A later analysis re-examined previously published TCR beta repertoires from several hundred donors and added high-resolution HLA genotyping to investigate patterns of TCR occurrence. In addition to the first cohort of around 670 subjects, a separate validation cohort of 100 to 150 different subjects was used. Rather than using new phenotypic data, the later analysis identified candidate immune exposures from TCR beta sequences and from how often those sequences occurred across donors. Typing coverage differed by locus: A, B, C, DRB1 and DQB1 were typed in about 620-630 donors, DQA1 in approximately 520, DPA1 in 600 to 610, and DPB1 in 400 to 490. Among about 400 genotyped donors of the cohort, an average of approximately 240,000 unique TCR beta nucleotide sequences was sequenced per donor, of which roughly 17% were non-productive. The T cell repertoires of several hundred subjects were profiled by immunosequencing and related to cytomegalovirus serostatus. The genetic ancestry cluster associated with self-reported Caucasian donors included 81% of the roughly 380 genotyped donors. Every discovery cohort repertoire had been produced on one sequencing platform. To predict cytomegalovirus infection status, the study combined high-throughput TCR immunosequencing, statistical association of individual TCRs with disease status, and machine learning. An earlier analysis of about 600 of the donors used high-throughput TCR beta sequencing to judge whether each TCR beta V gene segment behaved as functional or pseudogenic. The study aimed to test whether signatures of past pathogen exposure could be identified by cataloging public T cell receptors. Genome-wide SNP genotypes for about 65% of the roughly 670 donors were used in a later genetic analysis, which treated that subset as a discovery cohort. Overall study outcomes, separate from this receptor: In a later analysis, most CMV-associated TCR beta chains were found to appear HLA-restricted, with HLA associations seemingly driven largely by CMV exposure. Compared with the approximately 670-donor mean, donors in an Asian-associated ancestry cluster had fewer N-insertions in productive TCRs, according to a later genetic analysis. The cohort was sequenced for TCR beta chains only, and without alpha or paired-chain data the features that could be detected were limited. In an earlier analysis of 587 of the donors, most TCR beta V segments appeared in productive rearrangements about 87% or about 30% of the time, broadly matching IMGT annotations. A later analysis reported that several top co-occurrence clusters appeared linked to parvovirus B19, influenza, CMV and Epstein-Barr virus. In a later analysis, 15,000 to 20,000 TCR beta sequences were associated with specific HLA alleles at a false discovery rate of 0.05. The authors suggested that the approach could potentially be extended to other disease states and immunological phenotypes. A group of highly shared sequence variants was considered likely to be a technical artifact of the sequencing pipeline. A later analysis found that TCR association rates varied across HLA loci, with DRB1 alleles showing the most associated TCRs and HLA-C alleles the fewest. In a later genetic analysis, a missense DCLRE1C variant was associated with V-gene and J-gene trimming of TCR beta chains, and the association was replicated in an independent cohort. A few of the identified cytomegalovirus-associated TCR beta chains were confirmed in vitro to be specific for cytomegalovirus antigens. The earlier analysis of some 540 of the donors excluded some 16 rarely observed V segments, including chromosome 9 orphons, because counts were too low. The presence/absence analyses assumed that sequencing depth was roughly uniform across donors, and that assumption may not be true. A later analysis found that HLA-associated TCR beta chains were more clonally expanded and had lower generation probabilities than equally common non-associated chains. Across donors, most TCR sequences were observed very rarely, whereas some public TCRs were present in many individuals. CMV serostatus was the only immune exposure information available for the cohort. Because the 87-base-pair reads could not distinguish some IMGT-functional V segments, including TRBV6-2 and TRBV6-3, those segments were excluded. Correlated functional status among segregating V segments might reflect linkage disequilibrium, but an unknown experimental factor could not be ruled out. Strong co-occurrence of HLA alleles, especially DR and DQ, made assigning TCR associations to individual alleles difficult. The study gave a list of more than 150 TCR beta chains associated with cytomegalovirus. Cytomegalovirus status was reported to be diagnosed by the classifier with high specificity and sensitivity in both the original and validation cohorts. A further reported finding was that TCR beta sequences accurately predicted the HLA-A and HLA-B alleles for most subjects in the first cohort. Because HLA typing was unavailable for some donors at each locus, only the typed subset was used in association tests.

Libraries were prepared through the immunoSEQ multiplex PCR assay. For the multiplex PCR, a mixture combining 60 forward primers for TCR Vbeta segments and 13 reverse primers for TCR Jbeta segments was used. The CDR3 region of rearranged TCR beta genes was amplified from genomic DNA by a multiplex PCR assay. Amplified TCR beta libraries were sequenced as 87-base-pair reads on the Illumina HiSeq System. In the paper's pipeline: A later analysis tallied 75 million to 85 million unique TCR beta chains across the roughly 610 repertoires, and some 10 million of those chains were shared by two or more donors. Raw reads were error-corrected and collapsed into unique sequences by a nearest-neighbor algorithm in which closely related sequences were merged to remove PCR and sequencing errors. Alignment of CDR3 sequences to IMGT reference sequences was used to assign V, D and J gene segments. Each retained sequence needed at least a six-nucleotide match to both a V gene segment and a J gene segment. A rearrangement was called productive if the CDR3 had no stop codons and remained in frame with V and J, and every other rearrangement was called non-productive. Following IMGT convention, CDR3 was defined as the stretch from the second conserved V-encoded cysteine to the conserved J-encoded phenylalanine. In an earlier analysis of approximately 590 of the donors, sequences lacking an unambiguous match to a single V gene segment were excluded. In an earlier analysis of approximately 590 of the donors, a V segment was called functional when productive rearrangements were above 56.7%, and segregating when the standard deviation between donors exceeded 5%. A statistical classification framework was built for diagnosing cytomegalovirus status from the catalog of TCR beta chain sequences. In a later analysis, V and J genes were assigned by comparing TCR nucleotide sequences against IMGT/GENE-DB human TR gene sequences. In a later analysis, CDR3 sequences and most-parsimonious VDJ recombination scenarios were assigned using the TCRdist pipeline. A later analysis defined each TCR beta chain by its CDR3 amino acid sequence plus V-gene family, and excluded reads lacking a unique V-gene family. To address suspected cross-contamination and a sequencing artifact, a later analysis removed roughly 640 highly shared, low-generation-probability nucleotide sequences. In a later analysis, a clonal expansion index was calculated for each public chain from normalized within-repertoire ranks of inferred template counts. In a later analysis, generation probabilities were computed with a VDJ recombination model fitted to out-of-frame rearrangements, and the resulting probabilities were checked against IGoR. In a later analysis, TCR-TCR, TCR-HLA and TCR-CMV co-occurrence was scored with hypergeometric tests, and a repertoire-size bias correction was applied to TCR pairs. False discovery rates were estimated in a later analysis by permuting HLA or CMV assignments 20 times. In a later analysis, co-occurring TCRs were grouped using DBSCAN, with TCRdist sequence similarity added in when clustering inside HLA-allele-positive subsets. Co-occurrence clustering excluded repertoires with fewer than 30,000 or more than 120,000 public chains, plus five with anomalous nucleotide sharing. TCRdb provides this immuneACCESS table in a form limited to in-frame rearrangements. Some clones are lacking; in checked studies, under half of them reflect an unresolved V gene, and why the rest are absent is not known. The D gene and trimming were derived from the DNA, and the V and J assignments and clone size from that table. The sample profile shows 170,000 or so clones; about three quarters of them were found once. 1.4% to 1.5% of the sample rests with the top ten.

Points on this clone: There is no known antigen for this receptor. Base-call qualities are not available, and no considerably larger clone is one nucleotide away.

The CDR3 sequence holds 14 residues, the cysteine and phenylalanine included. CDR3 DNA is the only sequence kept; it has 42 bases, read in frame from the first base. The germline V gene provides CDR1 LGHNA and CDR2 YNFKEQ. Deletion took 0 bases off V and 2 bases off J, with a span of 5 bases between the germline ends. The cohort was made up of about 610 healthy bone marrow donors. All cohort members were sampled while nominally healthy, although unrecorded immune exposures were likely present. The donor was CMV seropositive and was included in the group of almost 300 seropositive cohort members. Every donor gave a peripheral blood sample, and the peripheral blood mononuclear cells from that sample were used for TCR beta sequencing. The Qiagen DNeasy Blood Extraction Kit was used to extract genomic DNA from the blood cell samples.

The sequenced sample consisted of PBMCs. Here the chain combines TRBV4-2 and TRBJ1-5; too little of a D gene remains to name it. The source of this sequence is a woman aged 25 to 45 in good health and CMV-seropositive. Here the CDR3 is given as CASSQDPGNQPQHF. In nucleotide form, the sequence is TGTGCCAGCAGCCAAGATCCCGGCAATCAGCCCCAGCATTTT.